Below, 2 T cell receptor beta chains from the same sample are listed, as sequenced in a study of CD8 T cells in ankylosing spondylitis. TCRdb recomputed calls from the 5' RACE reads with MiXCR, one row per CDR3 protein. The sample lists more than 500,000 distinct CDR3 sequences, roughly 5% seen once, with under 4.5% in the top ten. General observations from the study: Ankylosing spondylitis blood seemed to carry a telltale TCR beta motif made of seven or eight highly homologous variants.

These receptors have no known antigen. The sequenced sample was blood, either unsorted or a sorted T cell fraction (not recorded which). The receptors stem from a male donor with ankylosing spondylitis.

This chain uses TRBV7-2 with TRBJ1-1, with TRBD1 identical over 10 bases. The trim removed 5 bases at V and 5 bases at J, leaving 5 bases unmatched. Per germline, CDR1 SGHTA and CDR2 FQGNSA. This CDR3 region has 14 residues. CDR3 in DNA: TGTGCCAGCAGCAGACAGGGGGCATGGACTGAAGCTTTCTTT. Translated, it gives CASSRQGAWTEAFF.

Ten or more counts support this clonotype. The rearrangement links TRBV4-3 to TRBJ2-7; maybe TRBD2 (5 bases). Trimming stripped 6 bases from V and 0 bases from J, with 15 bases between. Germline values: CDR1 LGHNA, CDR2 YSLEER. This CDR3 spans 15 amino acids. The CDR3 DNA reads as TGCGCCAGCAGTCACTGGAGCGGTAGCTCCTACGAGCAGTACTTC. Residues: CASSHWSGSSYEQYF.